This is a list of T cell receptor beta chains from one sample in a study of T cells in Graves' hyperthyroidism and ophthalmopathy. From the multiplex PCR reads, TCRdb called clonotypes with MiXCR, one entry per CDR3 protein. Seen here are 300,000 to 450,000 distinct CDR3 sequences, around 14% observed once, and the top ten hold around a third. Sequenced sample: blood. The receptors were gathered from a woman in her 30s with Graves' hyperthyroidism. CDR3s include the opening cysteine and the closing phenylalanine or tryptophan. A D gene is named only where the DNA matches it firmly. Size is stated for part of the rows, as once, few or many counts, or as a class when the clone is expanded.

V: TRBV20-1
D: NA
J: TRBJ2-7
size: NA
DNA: TGCAGTGCTAGACACTACGAGCAGTACTTC
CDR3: CSARHYEQYF

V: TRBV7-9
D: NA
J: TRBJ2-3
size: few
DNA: TGTGCCAGCGGTGGGTGGGATACGCAGTATTTT
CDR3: CASGGWDTQYF

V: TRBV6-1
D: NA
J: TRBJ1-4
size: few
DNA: TGTGCCAGCAGTGAAAGAAGACCCCCGAGTGAAAAACTGTTTTTT
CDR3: CASSERRPPSEKLFF

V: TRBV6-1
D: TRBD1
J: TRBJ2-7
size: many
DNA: TGTGCCAGCAGTACATACCCGGGACAGGGATACTCCTACGAGCAGTACTTC
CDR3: CASSTYPGQGYSYEQYF

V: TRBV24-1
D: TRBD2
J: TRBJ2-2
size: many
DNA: TGTGCCACCAGTTCCCGGACTAGCGGAAACACCGGGGAGCTGTTTTTT
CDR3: CATSSRTSGNTGELFF

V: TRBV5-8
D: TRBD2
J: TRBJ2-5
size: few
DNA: TGTGCCAGCAGCATACAACTAGCGGAAGAGACCCAGTACTTC
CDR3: CASSIQLAEETQYF

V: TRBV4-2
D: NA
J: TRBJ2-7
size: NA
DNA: TGTGCCAGCAGCCACAGCGAGGGGTGGGGCGAGCAGTACTTC
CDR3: CASSHSEGWGEQYF

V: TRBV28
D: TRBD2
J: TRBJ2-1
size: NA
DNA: TGTGCCACCTACCGCGGACTAGCGGGAGGGCAGGGGGGGGATGAGCAGTTCTTC
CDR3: CATYRGLAGGQGGDEQFF

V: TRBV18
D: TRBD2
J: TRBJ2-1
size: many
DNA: TGTGCCAGCTCACCACCGGAGGAGGGAGGGTCCTACAATGAGCAGTTCTTC
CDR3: CASSPPEEGGSYNEQFF

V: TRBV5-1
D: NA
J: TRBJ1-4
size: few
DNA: TGCGCCAGCAGCGCGGCCGAGCGTGAAAAACTGTTTTTT
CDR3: CASSAAEREKLFF

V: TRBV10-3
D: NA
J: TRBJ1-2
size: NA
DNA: TGTGCCATCAGTGAGGTCCAGGGCTCTGGCTATGGCTACACCTTC
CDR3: CAISEVQGSGYGYTF

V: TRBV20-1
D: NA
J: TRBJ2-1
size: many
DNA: TGCAGTGCTAGAGAGAGGGTCGGGAGTTTTAATGAGCAGTTCTTC
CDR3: CSARERVGSFNEQFF

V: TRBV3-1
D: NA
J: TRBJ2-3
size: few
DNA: TGTGCCAGCAGCCAAGTGGGTTGGGGGGCAGATACGCAGTATTTT
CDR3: CASSQVGWGADTQYF

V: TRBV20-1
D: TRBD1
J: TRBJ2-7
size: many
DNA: TGCAGTGCTAGAGCCCCCCTTCGGGACAGCCTCTACGAGCAGTACTTC
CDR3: CSARAPLRDSLYEQYF

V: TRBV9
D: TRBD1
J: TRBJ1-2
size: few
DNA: TGTGCCAGCAGCGTAGCGGGGGACAGCTATGGCTACACCTTC
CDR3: CASSVAGDSYGYTF

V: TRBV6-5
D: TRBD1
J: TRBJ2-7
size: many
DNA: TGTGCCAGCAGTTACTCGGTGCCCCAGGGGGACAACGAGCAGTACTTC
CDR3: CASSYSVPQGDNEQYF

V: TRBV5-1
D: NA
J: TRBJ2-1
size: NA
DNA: TGCGCCAGCAGGATTTTTGGGATCTCGGGTGAGCAGTTCTTC
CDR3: CASRIFGISGEQFF